The 32 T cell receptor beta chains below come from one sample, sequenced in a study of T cell repertoires in cytomegalovirus infection (dated by TCRdb to about 2019). TCRdb names Illumina HiSeq 1500 as the instrument used. TCRdb passed the public sequencing reads through fastp at Q25 and MiXCR, retaining productive beta sequences. Here each entry gathers all rows of one CDR3 protein and keeps the most common genes and DNA. The sample profile shows over 150,000 distinct CDR3 sequences; roughly a sixth of them were found once. Under 30% of the sample belongs to the ten largest clones. Material: CD8+ T cells from PBMCs. The receptors stem from a human donor in good health (CMV status not recorded). Some clones in this sample may be carry-over from other donors' samples.

The chain joins TRBV29-1 to TRBJ1-1; a weak D match, TRBD1 (6 bases). V lost 3 bases and J 4 bases, leaving 12 bases between the germline ends. Germline V gives CDR1 SQVTM, CDR2 ANQGSEA. The CDR3 has 13 residues. CDR3 protein: CSVETGAATEAFF. The CDR3 bases are TGCAGCGTTGAGACAGGAGCCGCCACTGAAGCTTTCTTT.

Only a few counts were recorded for this clonotype. This chain uses TRBV7-9 with TRBJ2-3, with 7 positions matching TRBD2. Germline V lookup: CDR1 SEHNR, CDR2 FQNEAQ (reference sequence). Trimming cost V 5 bases and J 1 base; bases outside gene matches: 6. This CDR3 contains 15 residues. The CDR3 loop reads CASSPWEGRTDTQYF. In nucleotides, the CDR3 is TGTGCCAGCAGCCCATGGGAGGGGCGCACAGATACGCAGTATTTT.

The chain combines TRBV27 with TRBJ2-3, with D possibly matching TRBD1 (5 bases). The germline CDR1 and CDR2 sequences are MNHEY and SMNVEV (reference sequence). V lost 4 bases to trimming and J lost 3 bases, with 14 bases between them. The CDR3 spans 15 residues. In nucleotides, the CDR3 is TGTGCCAGCAGTTCAAGGGTTGGGGCTACAGATACGCAGTATTTT. It encodes CASSSRVGATDTQYF.

This clonotype was recorded many times. The rearrangement uses TRBV12-3 or TRBV12-4 and TRBJ2-1; TRBD2 matches at 12 bases. J lost 6 bases, V lost 7 bases, and 10 bases had no gene match. The CDR3 extends over 16 amino acids. The CDR3 here is CASMGLGTSGSNEQFF. The CDR3, as DNA: TGTGCCAGCATGGGGCTAGGGACTAGCGGGTCCAATGAGCAGTTCTTC.

Only a few counts were recorded for this clonotype. The genes are TRBV7-9 and TRBJ2-1; 11 bases agree with TRBD2. Germline CDR1 reads SEHNR; CDR2 reads FQNEAQ (reference sequence). Unmatched junction bases numbered 8, after V lost 11 bases and J lost 5 bases. The length of the CDR3 is 14 residues. CDR3 DNA: TGTGCCGTCCCGACTAGCGGGATTCACAATGAGCAGTTCTTC. Amino acid sequence: CAVPTSGIHNEQFF.

This clonotype was observed a few times. The CDR3 DNA is TGTGCCAGCAGCTTAGAGGATAACTTTAACAATGAGCAGTTCTTC. It is translated as CASSLEDNFNNEQFF. This rearrangement joins TRBV11-2 to TRBJ2-1; no clear D. The germline V gene has CDR1 SGHAT and CDR2 FQNNGV. CDR3 length: 15 residues. Trimming pared 0 bases from V and 5 bases from J, leaving 11 bases between.

The chain has TRBV28 and TRBJ1-1; D is unclear. The V and J ends lost 11 bases and 3 bases respectively, with 10 bases between them. The length of the CDR3 is 11 residues. CDR1 is MDHEN and CDR2 is SYDVKM in the germline V gene. The CDR3 DNA is TGTGCCGGCGGACGGTACACTGAAGCTTTCTTT. Protein product: CAGGRYTEAFF.

The chain joins TRBV6-5 to TRBJ2-7; 7 bases fit TRBD2. The CDR3 runs to 15 residues. CDR1 is MNHEY, CDR2 SVGAGI, per germline. Trimming at V came to 2 bases and at J to 5 bases, leaving 9 bases not matched to a gene. The DNA for the CDR3 is TGTGCCAGCAGTTACCGGACTAGTCGGAGTCACGAGCAGTACTTC. Encoded protein: CASSYRTSRSHEQYF.

The chain couples TRBV20-1 to TRBJ2-7, with 13 bases that match TRBD2. Unmatched junction bases numbered 6, after V lost 6 bases and J lost 4 bases. The CDR3 extends over 14 amino acids. Germline-derived CDR1 and CDR2 are DFQATT and SNEGSKA (reference sequence). The CDR3 protein is CSAPGTSGEYEQYF. In DNA, the CDR3 is TGCAGTGCCCCCGGGACTAGCGGGGAGTACGAGCAGTACTTC.

The V gene is TRBV7-2, the J gene TRBJ1-2, with D possibly matching TRBD1 (5 bases). V shed 7 bases and J shed 3 bases, with 15 bases lying between them. CDR3 size: 14 residues. Germline CDR1 SGHTA, CDR2 FQGNSA. This CDR3 is CASNLGTVHYGYTF. CDR3 sequence (DNA): TGTGCCAGCAACCTAGGGACTGTGCACTATGGCTACACCTTC.

This clonotype turned up a few times. The J gene is TRBJ2-1, the V gene TRBV2; D is undetermined. V lost 8 bases, J lost 5 bases, and 13 bases lay in between. Germline CDR1 SNHLY, CDR2 FYNNEI. The CDR3 loop spans 13 amino acids. CDR3 in DNA: TGTGCCAGCTACTATCCGACGGACAATGAGCAGTTCTTC. Its protein product is CASYYPTDNEQFF.

V and J are TRBV12-3 or TRBV12-4 and TRBJ1-5, with D uncertain. V shed 7 bases and J shed 6 bases, with 13 bases lying between them. CDR3 length: 13 residues. The CDR3 region has the DNA TGTGCCAGCAACCAGGACCGGAGTCAGCCCCAGCATTTT. Residues: CASNQDRSQPQHF.

This clonotype has a handful of counts. This chain connects TRBV20-1 to TRBJ2-1; a weak D match, TRBD2 (6 bases). The ends were cut back, 3 bases at V and 4 bases at J, with 10 bases in the middle. Germline V gives CDR1 DFQATT, CDR2 SNEGSKA (reference sequence). The CDR3 length is 13 residues. CDR3 amino acids: CSASGGLYNEQFF. The CDR3 DNA sequence: TGCAGTGCTAGCGGGGGACTTTACAATGAGCAGTTCTTC.

The V call is TRBV7-9, the J call TRBJ2-5, with 13 nucleotides matching TRBD2. The V segment lost 4 bases and the J segment 4 bases; nucleotides outside the gene matches: 3. Germline assignment: CDR1 SEHNR and CDR2 FQNEAQ (reference sequence). The CDR3 has 15 amino acids. The CDR3 spells CASSSWTSGRETQYF. In nucleotides, the CDR3 is TGTGCCAGCAGCTCCTGGACTAGCGGGAGAGAGACCCAGTACTTC. Drawing the rest from reference TRBV7-9 and TRBJ2-5, the complete variable domain is DTGVSQNPRHKITKRGQNVTFRCDPISEHNRLYWYRQTLGQGPEFLTYFQNEAQLEKSRLLSDRFSAERPKGSFSTLEIQRTEQGDSAMYLCASSSWTSGRETQYFGPGTRLLVL.

This clonotype has a handful of counts. The rearrangement links TRBV28 to TRBJ1-6; TRBD1 aligns across 7 bases. CDR1 MDHEN and CDR2 SYDVKM come from the germline V gene. Unmatched junction bases numbered 11, after V lost 5 bases and J lost 7 bases. The length of the CDR3 is 16 residues. The CDR3 DNA reads TGTGCCAGCAGTATCGCCCCGGGACAGCTAAATTCACCCCTCCACTTT. Protein: CASSIAPGQLNSPLHF.

This clonotype was picked up a small number of times. At one end the junction does not follow the germline gene, possibly because of a read error. J is TRBJ2-6 and V is TRBV4-1; D is unresolved. The length of the CDR3 is 17 residues. Germline CDR1 MGHRA, CDR2 YSYEKL. The CDR3 spells CASGQDAVSSGANVLTF. Written as DNA, the CDR3 is TGCGCCAGCGGCCAAGATGCAGTGAGCTCTGGGGCCAACGTCCTGACTTTC.

The table lists this clonotype with a few counts. V and J are TRBV12-3 or TRBV12-4 and TRBJ2-5; D call uncertain. Between the trimmed V and J ends, which lost 7 bases and 4 bases, there was a span of 16 bases. The CDR3 has 14 amino acids. CDR3 in DNA: TGTGCCAGCACCGCGGCCTGGGGTCTAGAGACCCAGTACTTC. Its protein is CASTAAWGLETQYF.

This clonotype was seen a few times. V usage is TRBV29-1 and J usage is TRBJ1-1; 9 nucleotides align to TRBD1. V lost 3 bases and J lost 0; bases outside the gene matches: 2. Germline lookup yields CDR1 SQVTM and CDR2 ANQGSEA. This CDR3 is 14 amino acids long. CDR3 bases: TGCAGCGTTGATGGACAGGGGATGAACACTGAAGCTTTCTTT. Translated: CSVDGQGMNTEAFF.

The sample holds a few counts of this clonotype. The chain couples TRBV23-1 to TRBJ2-7, with no clear D. TRBV23-1 is treated as an ORF (open reading frame) with a function not yet certain. The CDR3 contains 11 residues. Trimming shortened V by 8 bases and J by 5 bases, and 10 bases separated the two germline ends. CDR3 nucleotides: TGCGCCAGCGGGCGGATGGACGAGCAGTACTTC. This codes for CASGRMDEQYF.

V and J are TRBV12-3 or TRBV12-4 and TRBJ2-6; D uncertain. V gave up 6 bases and J gave up 1 base, with 13 bases separating them. CDR3 length: 16 amino acids. The CDR3 nucleotides are TGTGCCAGCAGACGACCCGACGGGTCTGGGGCCAACGTCCTGACTTTC. Its protein product is CASRRPDGSGANVLTF.

V usage is TRBV29-1 and J usage is TRBJ2-7; perhaps D is TRBD1 or TRBD2 (5 bases each). Germline CDR1 and CDR2: SQVTM and ANQGSEA. This CDR3 contains 13 residues. With 7 bases removed from V and 0 bases from J, the gap between germline ends came to 13 bases. The CDR3 DNA reads as TGCAGCGCCCGGGGCCCGCACTCCTACGAGCAGTACTTC. Translating gives CSARGPHSYEQYF.

This clonotype was detected a few times. The V call is TRBV6-1, the J call TRBJ1-1; the D gene is possibly TRBD1 (5 bases). Germline lookup yields CDR1 MNHNS and CDR2 SASEGT. This CDR3 spans 11 amino acids. Trimming shortened V by 8 bases and J by 4 bases, and 8 bases separated the two germline ends. In DNA, the CDR3 is TGTGCCAGCTCCAGGGCCACTGAAGCTTTCTTT. This codes for CASSRATEAFF.

The chain couples TRBV11-1 to TRBJ2-5; no clear D gene. V lost 1 base and J 5 bases, leaving 11 bases between the germline ends. The CDR3 covers 14 residues. CDR1 SGHAT and CDR2 FQDESV come from the germline V gene (reference sequence). CDR3 DNA: TGTGCCAGCAGCTTAGGGGTAGGGAAGGAGACCCAGTACTTC. It specifies CASSLGVGKETQYF.

This chain joins TRBV7-9 and TRBJ2-1; 7 positions agree with TRBD1. Germline V lookup: CDR1 SEHNR, CDR2 FQNEAQ (reference sequence). The CDR3 has 14 residues. J lost 4 bases, V lost 5 bases, and 5 bases had no gene match. DNA for the CDR3: TGTGCCAGCAGCCCAACGGGACAGTACAATGAGCAGTTCTTC. Its protein product is CASSPTGQYNEQFF.

The chain links TRBV23-1 to TRBJ1-6; perhaps TRBD1 as D (5 bases). TRBV23-1 is known as an ORF, though its function is uncertain. This CDR3 region has 15 residues. V was shortened by 8 bases and J by 8 bases, with 19 bases between the two germline ends. Written as DNA, the CDR3 is TGCGCCAGCGCGTCTACACGGCAGGGCCATTCACCCCTCCACTTT. Its protein is CASASTRQGHSPLHF.

This chain links TRBV6-1 with TRBJ2-7, with 7 bases that match TRBD2. V gave up 5 bases and J gave up 5 bases; unmatched junction bases: 6. This CDR3 contains 13 residues. Germline CDR1 reads MNHNS; CDR2 reads SASEGT. CDR3 protein: CASSYAGEDEQYF. CDR3 sequence (DNA): TGTGCCAGCAGTTACGCGGGGGAGGACGAGCAGTACTTC.

This clonotype showed up just a few times. The gene calls are TRBV5-1 and TRBJ2-3, with 7 bases matching TRBD2. This CDR3 comprises 14 residues. The ends lost 3 bases at V and 6 bases at J; junction bases unmatched: 7. The germline gives CDR1 SGHRS, CDR2 YFSETQ. CDR3 sequence (DNA): TGCGCCAGCAGCTCCTCGACTAGCAAGGATACGCAGTATTTT. This encodes CASSSSTSKDTQYF.

The V call is TRBV10-3, the J call TRBJ1-5; maybe TRBD1 (5 bases). The germline CDR1 and CDR2 sequences are ENHRY and SYGVKD. The CDR3 is 14 amino acids. V was shortened by 9 bases and J by 5 bases, with 17 bases between the two germline ends. The CDR3 DNA is TGTGCCATAGGGGACGGGAAAGGGCATCAGCCCCAGCATTTT. Protein product: CAIGDGKGHQPQHF.

This sequence joins TRBV7-2 and TRBJ1-3; TRBD1 is a possible D gene (5 bases). Trimming removed 1 base from V and 4 bases from J, with 11 bases in between. Germline CDR1 is SGHTA and CDR2 is FQGNSA. The length of the CDR3 is 15 residues. The CDR3 here is CASSLDGGDGNTIYF. DNA for the CDR3: TGTGCCAGCAGCTTAGACGGGGGAGACGGAAACACCATATATTTT.

This clonotype was observed at least ten times. The V gene is TRBV7-3, the J gene TRBJ2-5; 9 nucleotides match TRBD2. From germline, CDR1 is SGHTA and CDR2 FQGTGA. CDR3 length: 16 amino acids. V lost 2 bases and J lost 2; bases outside the gene matches: 6. CDR3 loop: CASSLGLAGMQETQYF. The CDR3 nucleotides are TGTGCCAGCAGCTTAGGCCTAGCGGGGATGCAAGAGACCCAGTACTTC.

The table lists this clonotype with many counts. CDR3 coding DNA: TGTGCCAGCAGCGTACAGGGTAATCAGCCCCAGCATTTT. Translated: CASSVQGNQPQHF. The rearrangement joins TRBV6-2 or TRBV6-3 to TRBJ1-5; tentatively, D is TRBD1 (6 bases). Trimming stripped 6 bases from V and 4 bases from J, with 10 bases between. This CDR3 has 13 residues. The germline V gene encodes CDR1 MNHEY and CDR2 SVGEGT.

The chain couples TRBV6-4 to TRBJ2-1; 10 bases are shared with TRBD1. Trimming took 7 bases from V and 6 from J; bases not matched to a gene: 6. The germline gives CDR1 MRHNA, CDR2 SNTAGT. The CDR3 contains 14 residues. DNA of the CDR3: TGTGCCAGCAAGGAGACAGGGGGCTCCAATGAGCAGTTCTTC. Encoded protein: CASKETGGSNEQFF.